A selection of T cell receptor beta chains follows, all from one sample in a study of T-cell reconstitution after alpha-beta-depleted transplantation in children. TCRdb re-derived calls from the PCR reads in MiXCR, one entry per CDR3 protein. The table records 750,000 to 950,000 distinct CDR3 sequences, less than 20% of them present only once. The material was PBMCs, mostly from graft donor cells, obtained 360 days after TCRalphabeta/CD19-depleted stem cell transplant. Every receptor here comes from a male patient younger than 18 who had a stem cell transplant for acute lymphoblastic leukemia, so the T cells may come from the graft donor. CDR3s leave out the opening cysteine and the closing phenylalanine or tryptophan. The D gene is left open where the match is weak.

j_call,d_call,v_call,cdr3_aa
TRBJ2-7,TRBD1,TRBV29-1,SAETGVRQY
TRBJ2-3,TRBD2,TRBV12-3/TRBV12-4,ASSLWGTMADTQY
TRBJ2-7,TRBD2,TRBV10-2,ASSETLAGGYEQY
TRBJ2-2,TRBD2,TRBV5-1,ASSRGLAGVSGELF
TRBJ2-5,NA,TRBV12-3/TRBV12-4,ASSFRFLETQY
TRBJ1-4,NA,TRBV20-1,SARDPTGTGEKLF
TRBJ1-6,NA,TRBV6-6,ASRDGDSPLH
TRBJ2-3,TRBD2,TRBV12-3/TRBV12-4,ASSPRGLAGGDTQY
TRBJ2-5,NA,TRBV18,ASSPSTGKETQY
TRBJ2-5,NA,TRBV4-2,ASSQGPAGISVETQY
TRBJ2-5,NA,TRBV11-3,ASSLASEQETQY
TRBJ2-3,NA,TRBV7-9,ASSLDPPRGQY
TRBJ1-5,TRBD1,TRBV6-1,ASSDLPGTGEQPQH
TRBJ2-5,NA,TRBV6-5,ASSNNRGGETQY
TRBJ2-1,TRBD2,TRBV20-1,SARELAEYNEQF
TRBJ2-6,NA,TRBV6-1,ASGGQTGANVLT
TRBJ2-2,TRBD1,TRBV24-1,ATSRTGNGAGELF
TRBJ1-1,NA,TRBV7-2,ASSLAPMGTEAF
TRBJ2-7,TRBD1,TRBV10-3,AISGQGGAYEQY
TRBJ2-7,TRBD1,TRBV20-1,SARGQGNTYEQY
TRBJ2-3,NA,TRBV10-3,AISESNFGMDTQY
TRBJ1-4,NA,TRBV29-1,SVEVVRGNEKLF
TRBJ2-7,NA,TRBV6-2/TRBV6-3,ASSEHKYEQY
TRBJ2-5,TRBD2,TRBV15,ATSREGTSGPQETQY
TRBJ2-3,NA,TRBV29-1,SVSAGIYLPRTDTQY
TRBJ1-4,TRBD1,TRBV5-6,ASSLEVGTGNEKLF